This is a list of T cell receptor beta chains from one sample in a study of tumor-infiltrating lymphocytes in localized non-small cell lung cancer. Generated by immunoSEQ multiplex PCR, the TCRdb table keeps only in-frame clones and is missing some. The sample carries more than 20,000 clones, roughly 66% recorded once. Sequencing was performed on lung tumor tissue. These TCRs come from a human donor with non-small cell lung cancer. The CDR3 runs from the conserved cysteine through the conserved F or W. The order of the fields is V gene, D gene, J gene, clone size, CDR3 protein, CDR3 DNA. A D gene is named only where the DNA matches it firmly. Clone size is shown for a subset of rows, as once, few, many or a class of expanded clone.

V gene: TRBV4-3
D gene: -
J gene: TRBJ1-4
clone size: -
CDR3 protein: CASSPRGGQFATTNEKLFF
CDR3 DNA: TGCGCCAGCAGTCCCAGAGGCGGACAGTTCGCGACAACTAATGAAAAACTGTTTTTT

V gene: TRBV18
D gene: -
J gene: TRBJ2-2
clone size: -
CDR3 protein: CASSPSGGSNTGELFF
CDR3 DNA: TGTGCCAGCTCACCTAGTGGGGGCTCGAACACCGGGGAGCTGTTTTTT

V gene: TRBV18
D gene: -
J gene: TRBJ1-5
clone size: -
CDR3 protein: CASSRQGRGNQPQHF
CDR3 DNA: TGTGCCAGCTCAAGGCAGGGAAGAGGCAATCAGCCCCAGCATTTT

V gene: TRBV19
D gene: TRBD1
J gene: TRBJ1-2
clone size: -
CDR3 protein: CASSTPGTAINYGYTF
CDR3 DNA: TGTGCCAGTAGTACCCCCGGGACAGCCATTAACTATGGCTACACCTTC

V gene: TRBV4-1
D gene: TRBD2
J gene: TRBJ2-5
clone size: -
CDR3 protein: CASSSGGGYQETQYF
CDR3 DNA: TGCGCCAGCAGCTCTGGCGGGGGGTACCAAGAGACCCAGTACTTC

V gene: TRBV5-5
D gene: TRBD1
J gene: TRBJ1-5
clone size: few
CDR3 protein: CASSHVTGASNQPQHF
CDR3 DNA: TGTGCCAGCAGCCATGTCACAGGGGCCAGCAATCAGCCCCAGCATTTT

V gene: TRBV30
D gene: -
J gene: TRBJ1-1
clone size: few
CDR3 protein: CAWWLPEGAEAFF
CDR3 DNA: TGTGCCTGGTGGTTGCCCGAAGGGGCTGAAGCTTTCTTT

V gene: TRBV9
D gene: TRBD1
J gene: TRBJ1-6
clone size: -
CDR3 protein: CASSLGQNNSPLHF
CDR3 DNA: TGTGCCAGCAGTCTGGGACAGAATAATTCACCCCTCCACTTT

V gene: TRBV9
D gene: -
J gene: TRBJ2-1
clone size: few
CDR3 protein: CASSVGRNNEQFF
CDR3 DNA: TGTGCCAGCAGCGTAGGCCGGAACAATGAGCAGTTCTTC

V gene: TRBV5-4
D gene: -
J gene: TRBJ2-1
clone size: -
CDR3 protein: CASSSRTPRGHEQFF
CDR3 DNA: TGTGCCAGCAGCTCGAGGACACCCCGGGGCCATGAGCAGTTCTTC

V gene: TRBV29-1
D gene: -
J gene: TRBJ2-7
clone size: -
CDR3 protein: CSVEDRSGSYEQYF
CDR3 DNA: TGCAGCGTTGAAGATCGTAGCGGCTCCTACGAGCAGTACTTC

V gene: TRBV10-3
D gene: TRBD1
J gene: TRBJ1-5
clone size: medium-sized
CDR3 protein: CATTGEDNQPQHF
CDR3 DNA: TGTGCCACGACAGGGGAGGACAATCAGCCCCAGCATTTT

V gene: TRBV7-7
D gene: -
J gene: TRBJ2-7
clone size: -
CDR3 protein: CASSSRAGRIYEQYF
CDR3 DNA: TGTGCCAGCAGCTCCCGAGCGGGTCGGATCTACGAGCAGTACTTC

V gene: TRBV30
D gene: -
J gene: TRBJ2-7
clone size: -
CDR3 protein: CAWSVVGGQNEQYF
CDR3 DNA: TGTGCCTGGAGTGTAGTCGGGGGGCAGAACGAGCAGTACTTC

V gene: TRBV15
D gene: -
J gene: TRBJ1-5
clone size: few
CDR3 protein: CATSRGGNQPQHF
CDR3 DNA: TGTGCCACCAGCAGAGGTGGCAATCAGCCCCAGCATTTT

V gene: TRBV19
D gene: TRBD2
J gene: TRBJ2-1
clone size: -
CDR3 protein: CASSGSSGAQWVQFF
CDR3 DNA: TGTGCCAGTAGTGGTTCTAGCGGGGCTCAATGGGTTCAGTTCTTC

V gene: TRBV6-1
D gene: -
J gene: TRBJ2-2
clone size: -
CDR3 protein: CASSEDFMGTMVRELFF
CDR3 DNA: TGTGCCAGCAGTGAGGACTTTATGGGGACAATGGTACGGGAGCTGTTTTTT

V gene: TRBV7-2
D gene: -
J gene: TRBJ1-5
clone size: -
CDR3 protein: CASSLARSNQPQHF
CDR3 DNA: TGTGCCAGCAGCTTAGCGCGGAGCAATCAGCCCCAGCATTTT

V gene: TRBV5-6
D gene: -
J gene: TRBJ1-4
clone size: -
CDR3 protein: CASSLAGTNEKLFF
CDR3 DNA: TGTGCCAGCAGCTTGGCCGGGACGAATGAAAAACTGTTTTTT

V gene: TRBV7-2
D gene: -
J gene: TRBJ2-2
clone size: -
CDR3 protein: CASSLAGDFTGELFF
CDR3 DNA: TGTGCCAGCAGCTTAGCGGGGGATTTCACCGGGGAGCTGTTTTTT

V gene: TRBV9
D gene: -
J gene: TRBJ2-7
clone size: -
CDR3 protein: CASSGAGVHEQYF
CDR3 DNA: TGTGCCAGCAGCGGAGCAGGAGTGCACGAGCAGTACTTC

V gene: TRBV10-2
D gene: TRBD2
J gene: TRBJ2-7
clone size: -
CDR3 protein: CASSDQAGESYEQYF
CDR3 DNA: TGCGCCAGCAGTGATCAAGCGGGGGAGTCCTACGAGCAGTACTTC

V gene: TRBV5-6
D gene: -
J gene: TRBJ1-5
clone size: once
CDR3 protein: CASSLLQGEPQHF
CDR3 DNA: TGTGCCAGCAGCTTGCTGCAGGGAGAGCCCCAGCATTTT

V gene: TRBV6-1
D gene: -
J gene: TRBJ1-2
clone size: -
CDR3 protein: CASSREGGGYGYTF
CDR3 DNA: TGTGCCAGCAGTAGAGAAGGGGGAGGGTATGGCTACACCTTC

V gene: TRBV7-8
D gene: TRBD1
J gene: TRBJ2-7
clone size: -
CDR3 protein: CASRPGQGHYEQYF
CDR3 DNA: TGTGCCAGCAGACCCGGACAGGGCCACTACGAGCAGTACTTC

V gene: TRBV7-9
D gene: -
J gene: TRBJ1-5
clone size: -
CDR3 protein: CASSSNNQPQHF
CDR3 DNA: TGTGCCAGCAGCTCGAACAATCAGCCCCAGCATTTT

V gene: TRBV2
D gene: -
J gene: TRBJ1-2
clone size: -
CDR3 protein: CASSVVMTSRGYTF
CDR3 DNA: TGTGCCAGCAGTGTGGTTATGACCTCAAGGGGCTACACCTTC

V gene: TRBV7-9
D gene: TRBD2
J gene: TRBJ2-1
clone size: few
CDR3 protein: CASSLYGGASSYNEQFF
CDR3 DNA: TGTGCCAGCAGCTTATACGGGGGGGCGAGCTCCTACAATGAGCAGTTCTTC

V gene: TRBV9
D gene: TRBD1
J gene: TRBJ1-4
clone size: -
CDR3 protein: CASSRTGDYEKLFF
CDR3 DNA: TGTGCCAGCAGTCGGACAGGGGATTATGAAAAACTGTTTTTT

V gene: TRBV2
D gene: -
J gene: TRBJ2-7
clone size: -
CDR3 protein: CASSDLRDTAEQYF
CDR3 DNA: TGTGCCAGCAGTGACCTCCGGGACACAGCCGAGCAGTACTTC

V gene: TRBV4-3
D gene: -
J gene: TRBJ2-1
clone size: -
CDR3 protein: CASSQGQSGQNEQFF
CDR3 DNA: TGCGCCAGCAGCCAAGGCCAATCGGGACAAAATGAGCAGTTCTTC

V gene: TRBV18
D gene: TRBD1
J gene: TRBJ2-2
clone size: -
CDR3 protein: CASSQGQPGELFF
CDR3 DNA: TGTGCCAGCTCACAGGGACAGCCCGGGGAGCTGTTTTTT

V gene: TRBV5-1
D gene: -
J gene: TRBJ1-1
clone size: -
CDR3 protein: CASSLGRGRETEAFF
CDR3 DNA: TGCGCCAGCAGCTTGGGCCGGGGTCGGGAAACTGAAGCTTTCTTT

V gene: TRBV7-2
D gene: -
J gene: TRBJ1-5
clone size: medium-sized
CDR3 protein: CASSLDGTYYQPQHF
CDR3 DNA: TGTGCCAGCAGCTTAGACGGGACATACTATCAGCCCCAGCATTTT

V gene: TRBV23-1
D gene: TRBD1
J gene: TRBJ1-2
clone size: -
CDR3 protein: CAIDRGMGGYTF
CDR3 DNA: TGCGCCATCGACAGGGGTATGGGAGGCTACACCTTC

V gene: TRBV25-1
D gene: -
J gene: TRBJ1-2
clone size: -
CDR3 protein: CASSETRDPNYGYTF
CDR3 DNA: TGTGCCAGCAGTGAAACCAGGGACCCGAACTATGGCTACACCTTC

V gene: TRBV12-2
D gene: -
J gene: TRBJ2-3
clone size: -
CDR3 protein: CASRLAGGVAGDGTDTQYF
CDR3 DNA: TGTGCAAGTCGCTTAGCGGGCGGGGTAGCGGGGGATGGGACAGATACGCAGTATTTT

V gene: TRBV30
D gene: -
J gene: TRBJ1-2
clone size: -
CDR3 protein: CAWSGSVGGYTF
CDR3 DNA: TGTGCCTGGAGTGGGTCGGTAGGAGGCTACACCTTC

V gene: TRBV7-3
D gene: TRBD2
J gene: TRBJ2-1
clone size: -
CDR3 protein: CASSISGGPSYNEQFF
CDR3 DNA: TGTGCCAGCAGCATCAGCGGGGGCCCCTCCTACAATGAGCAGTTCTTC

V gene: TRBV6-6
D gene: TRBD1
J gene: TRBJ1-2
clone size: medium-sized
CDR3 protein: CASRDREGDGYTF
CDR3 DNA: TGTGCCAGCAGGGACAGGGAGGGAGATGGCTACACCTTC

V gene: TRBV5-4
D gene: -
J gene: TRBJ2-4
clone size: -
CDR3 protein: CASSLGRTEIAKNIQYF
CDR3 DNA: TGTGCCAGCAGCTTGGGGCGGACAGAGATAGCCAAAAACATTCAGTACTTC

V gene: TRBV7-2
D gene: -
J gene: TRBJ2-7
clone size: -
CDR3 protein: CASSLAHYEQYF
CDR3 DNA: TGTGCCAGCAGCTTAGCGCACTACGAGCAGTACTTC

V gene: TRBV2
D gene: TRBD2
J gene: TRBJ2-3
clone size: once
CDR3 protein: CASSGDYITDTQYF
CDR3 DNA: TGTGCCAGCAGTGGGGACTACATCACAGATACGCAGTATTTT

V gene: TRBV4-2
D gene: -
J gene: TRBJ1-1
clone size: few
CDR3 protein: CASSLKNTEAFF
CDR3 DNA: TGTGCCAGCAGCCTCAAGAACACTGAAGCTTTCTTT

V gene: TRBV15
D gene: -
J gene: TRBJ2-6
clone size: few
CDR3 protein: CATSRGDLSILTF
CDR3 DNA: TGTGCCACCAGCAGAGGAGACCTTTCAATCCTGACTTTC

V gene: TRBV5-4
D gene: -
J gene: TRBJ2-1
clone size: -
CDR3 protein: CASSRQGRDNEQFF
CDR3 DNA: TGTGCCAGCAGCAGGCAGGGGCGTGACAATGAGCAGTTCTTC

V gene: TRBV7-3
D gene: -
J gene: TRBJ1-5
clone size: -
CDR3 protein: CASSLAGPQPQHF
CDR3 DNA: TGTGCCAGCAGCTTGGCAGGCCCCCAGCCCCAGCATTTT

V gene: TRBV7-8
D gene: -
J gene: TRBJ1-5
clone size: medium-sized
CDR3 protein: CASSLGQQGNQPQHF
CDR3 DNA: TGTGCCAGCAGCTTAGGGCAGCAGGGCAATCAGCCCCAGCATTTT

V gene: TRBV5-1
D gene: -
J gene: TRBJ2-3
clone size: -
CDR3 protein: CASSLDRSQADTQYF
CDR3 DNA: TGCGCCAGCAGCCTCGACAGGTCTCAGGCAGATACGCAGTATTTT

V gene: TRBV30
D gene: TRBD1
J gene: TRBJ2-1
clone size: -
CDR3 protein: CAWSGRRTGLYNEQFF
CDR3 DNA: TGTGCCTGGAGTGGGAGGAGGACAGGTCTTTACAATGAGCAGTTCTTC

V gene: TRBV7-9
D gene: TRBD2
J gene: TRBJ2-3
clone size: -
CDR3 protein: CASSLAGTSPDTQYF
CDR3 DNA: TGTGCCAGCAGCTTAGCTGGGACTAGTCCAGATACGCAGTATTTT

V gene: TRBV6-1
D gene: -
J gene: TRBJ2-7
clone size: -
CDR3 protein: CASSEGLGGRITF
CDR3 DNA: TGTGCCAGCAGTGAAGGTCTGGGAGGCCGAATTACATTC